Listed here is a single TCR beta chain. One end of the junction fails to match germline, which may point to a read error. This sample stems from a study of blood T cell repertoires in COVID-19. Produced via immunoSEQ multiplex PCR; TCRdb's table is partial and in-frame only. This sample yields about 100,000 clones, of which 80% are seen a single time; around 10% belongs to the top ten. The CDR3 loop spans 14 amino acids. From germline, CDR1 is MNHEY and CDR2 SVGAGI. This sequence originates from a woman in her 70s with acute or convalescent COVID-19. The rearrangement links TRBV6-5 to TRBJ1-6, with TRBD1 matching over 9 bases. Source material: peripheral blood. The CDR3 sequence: CASIGQGFNSPLHF. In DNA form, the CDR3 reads TGTGCCAGCATTGGACAGGGGTTTAATTCACCCCTTCACTTT.